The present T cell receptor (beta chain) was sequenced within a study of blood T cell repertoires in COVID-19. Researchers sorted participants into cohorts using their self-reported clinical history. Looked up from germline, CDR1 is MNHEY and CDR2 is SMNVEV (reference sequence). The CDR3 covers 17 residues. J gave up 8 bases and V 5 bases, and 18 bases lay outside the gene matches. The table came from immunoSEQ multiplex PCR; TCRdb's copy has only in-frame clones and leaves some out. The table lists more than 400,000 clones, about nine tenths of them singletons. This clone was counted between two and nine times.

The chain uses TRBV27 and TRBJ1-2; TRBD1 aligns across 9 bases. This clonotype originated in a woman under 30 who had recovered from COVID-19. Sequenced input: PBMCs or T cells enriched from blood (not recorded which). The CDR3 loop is CASSPPPGQGVQRGYTF. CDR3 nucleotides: TGTGCCAGCAGTCCCCCCCCGGGACAGGGAGTTCAGCGGGGCTACACCTTC.